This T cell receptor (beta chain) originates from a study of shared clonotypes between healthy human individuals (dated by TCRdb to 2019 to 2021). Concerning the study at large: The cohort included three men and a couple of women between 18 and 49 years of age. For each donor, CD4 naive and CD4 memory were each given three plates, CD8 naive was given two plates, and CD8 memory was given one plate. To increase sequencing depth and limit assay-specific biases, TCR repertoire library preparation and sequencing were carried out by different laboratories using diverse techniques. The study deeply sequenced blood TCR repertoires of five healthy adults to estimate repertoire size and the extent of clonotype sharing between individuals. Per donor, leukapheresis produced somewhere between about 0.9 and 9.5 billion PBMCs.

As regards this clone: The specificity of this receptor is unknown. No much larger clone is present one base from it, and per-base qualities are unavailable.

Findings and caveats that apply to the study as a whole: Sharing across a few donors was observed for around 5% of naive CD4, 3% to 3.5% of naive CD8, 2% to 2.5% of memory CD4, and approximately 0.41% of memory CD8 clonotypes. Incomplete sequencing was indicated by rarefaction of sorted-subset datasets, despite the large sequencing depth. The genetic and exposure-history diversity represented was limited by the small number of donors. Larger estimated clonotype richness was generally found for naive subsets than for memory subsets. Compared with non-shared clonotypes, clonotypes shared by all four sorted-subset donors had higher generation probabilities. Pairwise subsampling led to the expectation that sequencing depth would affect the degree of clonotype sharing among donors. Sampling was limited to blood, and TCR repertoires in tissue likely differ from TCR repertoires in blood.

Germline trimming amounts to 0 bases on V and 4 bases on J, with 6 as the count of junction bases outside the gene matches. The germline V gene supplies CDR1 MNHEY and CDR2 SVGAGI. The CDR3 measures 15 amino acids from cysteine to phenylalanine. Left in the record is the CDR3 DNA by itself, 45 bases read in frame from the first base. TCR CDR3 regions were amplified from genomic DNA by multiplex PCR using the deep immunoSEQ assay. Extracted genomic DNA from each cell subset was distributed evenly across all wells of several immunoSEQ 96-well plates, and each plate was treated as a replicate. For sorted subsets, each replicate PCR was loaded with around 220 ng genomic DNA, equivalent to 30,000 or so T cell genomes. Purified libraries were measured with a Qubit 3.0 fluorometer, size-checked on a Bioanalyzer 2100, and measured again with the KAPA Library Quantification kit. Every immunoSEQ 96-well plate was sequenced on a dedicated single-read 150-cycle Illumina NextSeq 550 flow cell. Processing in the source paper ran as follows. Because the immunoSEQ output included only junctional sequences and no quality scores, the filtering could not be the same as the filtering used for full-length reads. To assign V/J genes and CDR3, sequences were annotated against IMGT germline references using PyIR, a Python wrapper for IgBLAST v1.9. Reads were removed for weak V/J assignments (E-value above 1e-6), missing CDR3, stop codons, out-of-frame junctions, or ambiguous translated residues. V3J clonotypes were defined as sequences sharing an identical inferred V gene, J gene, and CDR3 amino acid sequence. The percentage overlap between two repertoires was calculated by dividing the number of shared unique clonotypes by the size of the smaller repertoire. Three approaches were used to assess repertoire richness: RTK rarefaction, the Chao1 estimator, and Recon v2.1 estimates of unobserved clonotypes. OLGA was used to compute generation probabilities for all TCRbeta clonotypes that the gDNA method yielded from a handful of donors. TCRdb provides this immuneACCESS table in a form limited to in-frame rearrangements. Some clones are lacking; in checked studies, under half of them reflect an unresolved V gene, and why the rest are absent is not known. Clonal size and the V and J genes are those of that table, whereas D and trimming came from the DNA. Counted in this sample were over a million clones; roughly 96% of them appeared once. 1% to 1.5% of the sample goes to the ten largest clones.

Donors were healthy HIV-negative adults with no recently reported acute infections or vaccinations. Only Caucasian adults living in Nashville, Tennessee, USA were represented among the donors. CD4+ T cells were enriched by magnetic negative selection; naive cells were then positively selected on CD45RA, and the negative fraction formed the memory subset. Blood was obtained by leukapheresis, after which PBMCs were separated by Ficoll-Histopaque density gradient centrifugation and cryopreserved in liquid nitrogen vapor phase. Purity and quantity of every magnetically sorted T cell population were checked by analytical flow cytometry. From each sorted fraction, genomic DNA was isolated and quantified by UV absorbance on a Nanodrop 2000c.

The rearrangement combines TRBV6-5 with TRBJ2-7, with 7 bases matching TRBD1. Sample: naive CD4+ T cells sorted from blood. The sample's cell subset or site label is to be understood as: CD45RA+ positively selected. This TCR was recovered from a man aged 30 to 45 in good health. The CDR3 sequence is CASSYSGDRVYEQYF. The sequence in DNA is TGTGCCAGCAGTTACTCGGGTGACAGGGTTTACGAGCAGTACTTC.